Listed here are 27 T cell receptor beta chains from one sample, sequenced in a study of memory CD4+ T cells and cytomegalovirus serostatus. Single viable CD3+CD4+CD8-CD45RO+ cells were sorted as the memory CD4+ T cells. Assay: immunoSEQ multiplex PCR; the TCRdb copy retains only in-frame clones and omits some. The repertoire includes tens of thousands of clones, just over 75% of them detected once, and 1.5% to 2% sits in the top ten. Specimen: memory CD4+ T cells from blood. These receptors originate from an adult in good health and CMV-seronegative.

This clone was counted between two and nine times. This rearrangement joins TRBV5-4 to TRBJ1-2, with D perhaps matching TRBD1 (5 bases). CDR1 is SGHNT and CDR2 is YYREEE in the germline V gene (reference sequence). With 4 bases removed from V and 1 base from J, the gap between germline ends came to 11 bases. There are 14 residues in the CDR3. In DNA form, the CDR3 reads TGTGCCAGCAGCCCCCGGGACGTTAACTATGGCTACACCTTC. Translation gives CASSPRDVNYGYTF.

The CDR3 sequence is CASSQGRFGENQPQHF. The CDR3 DNA is TGCGCCAGCAGCCAGGGGAGGTTCGGGGAGAATCAGCCCCAGCATTTT. The chain recombines TRBV4-1 with TRBJ1-5; D gene ambiguous. Trimming pared 3 bases from V and 4 bases from J, leaving 16 bases between. The CDR3 totals 16 residues. The germline CDR1 and CDR2 sequences are MGHRA and YSYEKL.

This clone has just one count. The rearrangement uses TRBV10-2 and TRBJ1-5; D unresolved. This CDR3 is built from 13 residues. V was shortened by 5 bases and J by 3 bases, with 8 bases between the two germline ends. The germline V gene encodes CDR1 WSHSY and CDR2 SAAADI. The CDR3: CASSQTSNQPQHF. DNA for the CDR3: TGCGCCAGCAGTCAAACTTCCAATCAGCCCCAGCATTTT.

The CDR3 reads CSGARITGELFF. The CDR3 nucleotides are TGCAGCGGGGCTAGGATTACCGGGGAGCTGTTTTTT. The chain employs TRBV29-1 and TRBJ2-2; D unclear. V lost 7 bases and J 5 bases, leaving 11 bases between the germline ends. The V gene's germline CDR1 is SQVTM and CDR2 ANQGSEA. CDR3 length equals 12 residues.

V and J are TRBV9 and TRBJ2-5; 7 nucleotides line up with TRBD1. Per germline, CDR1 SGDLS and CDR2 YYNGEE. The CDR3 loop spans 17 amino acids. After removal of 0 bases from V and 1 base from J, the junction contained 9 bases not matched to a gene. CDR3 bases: TGTGCCAGCAGCGTAGGACGCCCGGACAGGCGCCAAGAGACCCAGTACTTC. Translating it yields CASSVGRPDRRQETQYF. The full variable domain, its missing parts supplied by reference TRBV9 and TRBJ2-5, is DSGVTQTPKHLITATGQRVTLRCSPRSGDLSVYWYQQSLDQGLQFLIQYYNGEERAKGNILERFSAQQFPDLHSELNLSSLELGDSALYFCASSVGRPDRRQETQYFGPGTRLLVL.

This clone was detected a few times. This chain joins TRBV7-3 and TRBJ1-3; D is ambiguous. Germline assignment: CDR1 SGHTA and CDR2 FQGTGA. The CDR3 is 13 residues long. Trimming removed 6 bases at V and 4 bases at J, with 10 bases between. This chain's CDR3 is CASRATTGNTIYF. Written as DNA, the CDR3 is TGTGCCAGCAGAGCGACAACAGGAAACACCATATATTTT.

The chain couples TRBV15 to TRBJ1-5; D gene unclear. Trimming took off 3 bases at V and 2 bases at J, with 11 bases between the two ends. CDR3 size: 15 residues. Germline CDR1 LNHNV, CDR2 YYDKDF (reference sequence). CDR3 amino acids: CATSRGTYGNQPQHF. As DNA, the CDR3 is TGTGCCACCAGCAGGGGTACCTACGGCAATCAGCCCCAGCATTTT.

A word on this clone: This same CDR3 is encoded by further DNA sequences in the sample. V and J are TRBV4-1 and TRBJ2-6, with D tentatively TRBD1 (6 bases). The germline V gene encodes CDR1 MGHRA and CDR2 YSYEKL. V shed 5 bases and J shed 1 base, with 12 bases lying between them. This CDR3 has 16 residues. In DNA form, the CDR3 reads TGCGCCAGCAGCGGACAGCTAGTTTCTGGGGCCAACGTCCTGACTTTC. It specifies CASSGQLVSGANVLTF.

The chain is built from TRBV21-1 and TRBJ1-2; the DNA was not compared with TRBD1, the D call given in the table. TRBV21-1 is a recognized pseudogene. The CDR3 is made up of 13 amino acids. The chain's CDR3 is CASSKAGRGEDTF. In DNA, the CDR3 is TGTGCCAGCAGCAAAGCGGGGCGAGGCGAGGACACCTTC.

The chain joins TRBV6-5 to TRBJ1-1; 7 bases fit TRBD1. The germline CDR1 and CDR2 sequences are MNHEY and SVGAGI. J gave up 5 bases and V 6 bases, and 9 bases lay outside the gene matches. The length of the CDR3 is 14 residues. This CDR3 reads CASRRRQGGTEAFF. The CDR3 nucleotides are TGTGCCAGCAGACGGCGACAGGGTGGGACTGAAGCTTTCTTT.

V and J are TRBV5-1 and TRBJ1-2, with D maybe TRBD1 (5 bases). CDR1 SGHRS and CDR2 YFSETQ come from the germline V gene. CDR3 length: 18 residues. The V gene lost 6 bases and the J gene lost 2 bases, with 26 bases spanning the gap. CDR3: CASTHFPGTGSSNYGYTF. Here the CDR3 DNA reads TGCGCCAGCACCCACTTCCCCGGGACGGGGAGTTCAAACTATGGCTACACCTTC. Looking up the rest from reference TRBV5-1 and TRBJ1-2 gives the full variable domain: KAGVTQTPRYLIKTRGQQVTLSCSPISGHRSVSWYQQTPGQGLQFLFEYFSETQRNKGNFPGRFSGRQFSNSRSEMNVSTLELGDSALYLCASTHFPGTGSSNYGYTFGSGTRLTVV.

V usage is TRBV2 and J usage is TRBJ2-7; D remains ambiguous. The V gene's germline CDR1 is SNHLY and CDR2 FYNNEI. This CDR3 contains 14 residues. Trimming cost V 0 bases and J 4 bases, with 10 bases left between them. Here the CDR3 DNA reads TGTGCCAGCAGTGAAGCGGCAGTTAAGTACGAGCAGTACTTC. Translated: CASSEAAVKYEQYF.

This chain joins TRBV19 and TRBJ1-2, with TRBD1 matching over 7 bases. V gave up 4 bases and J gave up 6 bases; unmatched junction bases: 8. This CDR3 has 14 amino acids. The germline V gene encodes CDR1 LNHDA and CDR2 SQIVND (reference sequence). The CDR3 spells CASSKSRQGDGYTF. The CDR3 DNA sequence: TGTGCCAGTAGTAAATCCAGACAGGGAGATGGCTACACCTTC.

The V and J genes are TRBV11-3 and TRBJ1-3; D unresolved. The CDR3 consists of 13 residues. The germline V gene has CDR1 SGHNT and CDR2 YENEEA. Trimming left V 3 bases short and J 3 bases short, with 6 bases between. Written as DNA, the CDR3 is TGTGCCAGCAGCTTCTCCCTTGGAAACACCATATATTTT. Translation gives CASSFSLGNTIYF.

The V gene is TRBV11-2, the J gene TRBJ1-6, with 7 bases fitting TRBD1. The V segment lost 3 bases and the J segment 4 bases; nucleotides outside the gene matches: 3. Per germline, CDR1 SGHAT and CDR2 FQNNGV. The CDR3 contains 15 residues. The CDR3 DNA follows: TGTGCCAGCAGCTTGCTGGGACAGTATAATTCACCCCTCCACTTT. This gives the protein CASSLLGQYNSPLHF.

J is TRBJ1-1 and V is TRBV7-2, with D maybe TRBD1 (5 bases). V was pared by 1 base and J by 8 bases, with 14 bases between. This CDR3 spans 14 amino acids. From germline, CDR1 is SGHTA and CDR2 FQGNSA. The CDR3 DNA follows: TGTGCCAGCAGCTTAGGGCGGCGGGGCAGGGAAGCTTTCTTT. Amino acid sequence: CASSLGRRGREAFF.

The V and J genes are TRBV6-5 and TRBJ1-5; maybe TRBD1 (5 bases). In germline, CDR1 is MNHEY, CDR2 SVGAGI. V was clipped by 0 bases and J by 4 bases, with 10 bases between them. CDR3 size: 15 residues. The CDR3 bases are TGTGCCAGCAGTTACTCGATATCAGGGAATCAGCCCCAGCATTTT. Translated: CASSYSISGNQPQHF.

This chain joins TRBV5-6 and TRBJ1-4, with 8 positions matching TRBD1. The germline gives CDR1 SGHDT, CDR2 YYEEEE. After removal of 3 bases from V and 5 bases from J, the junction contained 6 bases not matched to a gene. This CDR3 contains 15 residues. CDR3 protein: CASSSSRTGNEKLFF. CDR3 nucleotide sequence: TGTGCCAGCAGCTCCTCGAGGACAGGGAATGAAAAACTGTTTTTT.

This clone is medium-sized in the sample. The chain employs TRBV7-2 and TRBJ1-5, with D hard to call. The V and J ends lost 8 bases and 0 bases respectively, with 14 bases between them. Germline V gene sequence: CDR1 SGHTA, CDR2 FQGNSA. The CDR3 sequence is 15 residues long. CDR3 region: CASSREAHSNQPQHF. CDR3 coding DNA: TGTGCCAGCTCGAGGGAGGCCCATAGCAATCAGCCCCAGCATTTT.

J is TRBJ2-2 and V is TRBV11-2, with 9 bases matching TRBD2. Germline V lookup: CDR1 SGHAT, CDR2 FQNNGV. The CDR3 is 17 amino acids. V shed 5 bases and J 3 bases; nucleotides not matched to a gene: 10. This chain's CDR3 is CASSPRVAGEDTGELFF. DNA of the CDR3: TGTGCCAGCAGCCCCCGGGTAGCGGGGGAAGACACCGGGGAGCTGTTTTTT. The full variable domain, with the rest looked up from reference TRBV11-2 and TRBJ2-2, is EAGVAQSPRYKIIEKRQSVAFWCNPISGHATLYWYQQILGQGPKLLIQFQNNGVVDDSQLPKDRFSAERLKGVDSTLKIQPAKLEDSAVYLCASSPRVAGEDTGELFFGEGSRLTVL.

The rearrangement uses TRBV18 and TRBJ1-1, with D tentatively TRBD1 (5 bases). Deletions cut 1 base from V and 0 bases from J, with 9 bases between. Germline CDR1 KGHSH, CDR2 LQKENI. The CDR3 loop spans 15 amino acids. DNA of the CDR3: TGTGCCAGCTCACCACGGGGGGAATTGAACACTGAAGCTTTCTTT. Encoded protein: CASSPRGELNTEAFF.

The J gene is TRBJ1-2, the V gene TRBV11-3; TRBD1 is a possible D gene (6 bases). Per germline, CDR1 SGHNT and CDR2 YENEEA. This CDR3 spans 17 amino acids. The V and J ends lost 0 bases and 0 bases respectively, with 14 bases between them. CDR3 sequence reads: CASSLDGGTQANYGYTF. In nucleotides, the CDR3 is TGTGCCAGCAGCTTAGATGGAGGGACACAAGCTAACTATGGCTACACCTTC.

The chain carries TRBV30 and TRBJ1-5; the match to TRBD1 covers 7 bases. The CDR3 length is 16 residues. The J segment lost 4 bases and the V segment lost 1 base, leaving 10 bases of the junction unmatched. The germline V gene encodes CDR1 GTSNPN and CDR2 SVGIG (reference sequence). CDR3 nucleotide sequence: TGTGCCTGGAGTGCAGGGGGTAATAAGGGAAATCAGCCCCAGCATTTT. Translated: CAWSAGGNKGNQPQHF.

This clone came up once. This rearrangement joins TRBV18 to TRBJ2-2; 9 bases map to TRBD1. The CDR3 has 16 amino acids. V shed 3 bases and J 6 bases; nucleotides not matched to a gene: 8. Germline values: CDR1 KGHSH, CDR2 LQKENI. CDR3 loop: CASSPIRDRDAGELFF. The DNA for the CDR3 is TGTGCCAGCTCACCTATCCGGGACAGGGATGCCGGGGAGCTGTTTTTT.

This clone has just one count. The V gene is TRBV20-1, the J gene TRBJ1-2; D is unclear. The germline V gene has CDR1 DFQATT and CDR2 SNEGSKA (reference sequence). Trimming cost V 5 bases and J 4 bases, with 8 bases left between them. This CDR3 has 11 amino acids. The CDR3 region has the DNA TGCAGTGCTGAACGGAGCTATGGCTACACCTTC. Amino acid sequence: CSAERSYGYTF.

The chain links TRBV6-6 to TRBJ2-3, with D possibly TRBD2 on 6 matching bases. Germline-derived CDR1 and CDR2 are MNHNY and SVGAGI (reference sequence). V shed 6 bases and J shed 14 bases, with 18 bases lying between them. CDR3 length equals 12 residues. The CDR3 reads CASRRRDSSVYF. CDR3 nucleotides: TGTGCCAGCAGGCGCCGGGACTCCTCGGTGTATTTT.

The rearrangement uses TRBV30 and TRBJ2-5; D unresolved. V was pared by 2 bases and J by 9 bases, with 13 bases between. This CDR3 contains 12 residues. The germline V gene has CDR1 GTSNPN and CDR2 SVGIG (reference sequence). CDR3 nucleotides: TGTGCCTGGAGTCTCCCTTCGGTGGCCCAGTACTTC. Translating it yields CAWSLPSVAQYF.